This TCR beta chain came from a study of cytomegalovirus exposure and HLA in healthy donors. The V segment lost 0 bases and the J segment 5 bases; nucleotides outside the gene matches: 4. The germline CDR1 and CDR2 sequences are SGHDT and YYEEEE. The length of the CDR3 is 14 residues. 60 Vbeta and 13 Jbeta primers were used in PCR. Assay: immunoSEQ multiplex PCR; the TCRdb copy retains only in-frame clones and omits some. The sample carries approximately 160,000 clones, 76% recorded once. This clone was seen only a few times. The clonotype originates from a female donor in good health and CMV-seronegative. Sequencing used PBMCs. The chain is built from TRBV5-6 and TRBJ1-1; 7 bases map to TRBD1. CDR3: CASSLGQGWTEAFF. In nucleotides, the CDR3 is TGTGCCAGCAGCTTGGGACAGGGCTGGACTGAAGCTTTCTTT.